Below, 24 T cell receptor beta chains from the same sample are listed, as sequenced in a study of blood T cell repertoires in COVID-19. Profiled with immunoSEQ multiplex PCR; TCRdb holds only in-frame clones, not every one. The data show roughly 300,000 clones, 65% to 90% seen once. The sequenced sample was peripheral blood. All receptors come from a human donor in a cohort sampled during active COVID-19.

In DNA form, the CDR3 reads TGTGCCAGCAGTTTGGAGCGGGAGTACAATGAGCAGTTCTTC. Its translation: CASSLEREYNEQFF. The chain employs TRBV27 and TRBJ2-1, with TRBD2 matching over 8 bases. The germline V gene encodes CDR1 MNHEY and CDR2 SMNVEV (reference sequence). CDR3 size: 14 residues. V shed 3 bases, J shed 4 bases, and the junction held 2 bases outside the gene matches.

The chain couples TRBV6-2 or TRBV6-3 to TRBJ2-7; TRBD2 matches 9 bases. The trim removed 6 bases at V and 1 base at J, leaving 7 bases unmatched. The CDR3 is 15 amino acids. CDR1 is MNHEY and CDR2 is SVGEGT in the germline V gene. DNA for the CDR3: TGTGCCAGCAGCCCCGGGACTAGCTGGTCCTACGAGCAGTACTTC. It codes for CASSPGTSWSYEQYF.

The rearrangement joins TRBV19 to TRBJ1-1; 9 bases fit TRBD1. Germline V gives CDR1 LNHDA, CDR2 SQIVND (reference sequence). The junction had 1 base not matched to a gene; V was cut back by 1 base and J by 4 bases. The CDR3 is 14 residues long. The chain's CDR3 is CASSIVDRGTEAFF. The CDR3 coding sequence is TGTGCCAGTAGTATAGTGGACAGGGGCACTGAAGCTTTCTTT.

V gene TRBV30 combines with J gene TRBJ1-1; the D is unclear. The CDR3 is made up of 12 amino acids. Germline V gene sequence: CDR1 GTSNPN, CDR2 SVGIG (reference sequence). Trimming took off 2 bases at V and 1 base at J, with 5 bases between the two ends. In DNA, the CDR3 is TGTGCCTGGAGTCGGTCGAACACTGAAGCTTTCTTT. It encodes CAWSRSNTEAFF.

This chain connects TRBV2 to TRBJ2-2; 9 bases match TRBD2. J was trimmed by 4 bases and V by 5 bases; bases with no gene match: 8. The V gene's germline CDR1 is SNHLY and CDR2 FYNNEI. The CDR3 loop spans 16 amino acids. The CDR3 DNA reads as TGTGCCAGCAGTCGCGGGGCGGGAGGGTTCACCGGGGAGCTGTTTTTT. Translating it yields CASSRGAGGFTGELFF.

V is TRBV4-1 and J is TRBJ1-1, with D uncertain. Trimming stripped 4 bases from V and 1 base from J, with 13 bases between. Germline V gene data show CDR1 as MGHRA and CDR2 as YSYEKL. The CDR3 has 15 residues. CDR3 sequence: CASSPQLTGNTEAFF. DNA of the CDR3: TGCGCCAGCAGCCCCCAACTGACGGGGAACACTGAAGCTTTCTTT.

The V call is TRBV24-1, the J call TRBJ2-3; 8 bases line up with TRBD2. Per germline, CDR1 KGHDR and CDR2 SFDVKD. V gave up 7 bases and J gave up 2 bases; unmatched junction bases: 7. The CDR3 runs 15 residues. CDR3 sequence reads: CATSSTSGYTDTQYF. In nucleotides, the CDR3 is TGTGCCACCAGCTCCACTAGCGGATACACAGATACGCAGTATTTT.

The V call is TRBV15, the J call TRBJ1-3; D is perhaps TRBD1 (6 bases). The CDR3 loop spans 15 amino acids. V lost 2 bases to trimming and J lost 4 bases, with 12 bases between them. Germline CDR1 reads LNHNV; CDR2 reads YYDKDF (reference sequence). CDR3 bases: TGTGCCACCAGCAGAAACAGGGACGGAGGAAACACCATATATTTT. Residues: CATSRNRDGGNTIYF.

V is TRBV5-4 and J is TRBJ1-2; 9 nucleotides align to TRBD1. Germline V gene sequence: CDR1 SGHNT, CDR2 YYREEE (reference sequence). V shed 0 bases, J shed 9 bases, and the junction held 9 bases outside the gene matches. The CDR3 sequence is 15 residues long. In nucleotides, the CDR3 is TGTGCCAGCAGCTTGGCAACAGGGGGCAGGGCGAGCTACACCTTC. Its protein is CASSLATGGRASYTF.

V usage is TRBV12-5 and J usage is TRBJ1-5, with D unclear. V was clipped by 5 bases and J by 0 bases, with 35 bases between them. The germline gives CDR1 LGHNT, CDR2 FRNRAP. The CDR3 sequence is 23 residues long. The CDR3 spells CASGPVWFGSPDKVAYSNQPQHF. For the CDR3, the DNA is TGTGCTAGTGGTCCAGTCTGGTTTGGGTCGCCAGACAAGGTGGCATATAGCAATCAGCCCCAGCATTTT.

The V call is TRBV19, the J call TRBJ1-2; TRBD1 agrees at 7 bases. J lost 2 bases, V lost 6 bases, and 6 bases had no gene match. Germline CDR1 LNHDA, CDR2 SQIVND (reference sequence). The CDR3 length is 14 residues. The CDR3 sequence is CASSTGVGNYGYTF. The CDR3 DNA sequence: TGTGCCAGTAGCACAGGGGTGGGGAACTATGGCTACACCTTC.

This chain connects TRBV28 to TRBJ2-2, with D possibly being TRBD2 (6 bases). Trimming removed 5 bases from V and 4 bases from J, with 11 bases in between. The CDR3 has 14 amino acids. Germline V gene data show CDR1 as MDHEN and CDR2 as SYDVKM. Written as DNA, the CDR3 is TGTGCCAGCAGTCTGGGACTCCTCACCGGGGAGCTGTTTTTT. Translating gives CASSLGLLTGELFF.

In this sample, this clone turned up a few times. J is TRBJ2-7 and V is TRBV5-8; D is perhaps TRBD1 (6 bases). From germline, CDR1 is SGHTS and CDR2 YDEGEE. Between the trimmed V and J ends, which lost 2 bases and 5 bases, there was a span of 14 bases. CDR3 length equals 14 residues. The CDR3 region has the DNA TGTGCCAGCAGCTTATGGACAGCTCGGCACGAGCAGTACTTC. It is translated as CASSLWTARHEQYF.

V usage is TRBV19 and J usage is TRBJ1-3; a possible D gene is TRBD1 (5 bases). CDR1 and CDR2 from the germline V gene are LNHDA and SQIVND (reference sequence). V was clipped by 7 bases and J by 0 bases, with 22 bases between them. The CDR3 contains 18 residues. CDR3: CASTSPPRTLTSGNTIYF. The DNA of the CDR3 is TGTGCCAGTACCTCCCCCCCACGGACACTCACCTCTGGAAACACCATATATTTT.

The genes are TRBV27 and TRBJ1-5, with no clear D. The V and J ends lost 3 bases and 2 bases respectively, with 8 bases between them. Germline V gene data show CDR1 as MNHEY and CDR2 as SMNVEV (reference sequence). The CDR3 is made up of 14 amino acids. The CDR3, as DNA: TGTGCCAGCAGTTTTAACGGGGGCAATCAGCCCCAGCATTTT. It is translated as CASSFNGGNQPQHF.

The sample holds a few counts of this clone. V gene TRBV5-1 combines with J gene TRBJ2-3; D is possibly TRBD2 (5 bases). V was trimmed by 4 bases and J by 0 bases, leaving 15 bases between them. Germline CDR1 reads SGHRS; CDR2 reads YFSETQ. This CDR3 contains 16 residues. The chain's CDR3 is CASSLQAGASTDTQYF. CDR3 in DNA: TGCGCCAGCAGCCTCCAGGCGGGCGCTAGCACAGATACGCAGTATTTT.

V usage is TRBV20-1 and J usage is TRBJ1-3; perhaps TRBD1 as D (5 bases). Germline CDR1 is DFQATT and CDR2 is SNEGSKA (reference sequence). V was cut by 8 bases and J by 3 bases, with 8 bases left in between. This CDR3 is 11 amino acids long. CDR3 sequence: CSSGFGNTIYF. CDR3 nucleotide sequence: TGCAGTTCAGGGTTTGGAAACACCATATATTTT.

This rearrangement joins TRBV5-1 to TRBJ2-5; D is ambiguous. Between the trimmed V and J ends, which lost 2 bases and 1 base, there was a span of 12 bases. Per germline, CDR1 SGHRS and CDR2 YFSETQ. The CDR3 is made up of 15 amino acids. The CDR3 spells CASSFWSGFQETQYF. The CDR3 DNA reads as TGCGCCAGCAGCTTTTGGAGTGGTTTCCAAGAGACCCAGTACTTC.

The J gene is TRBJ1-1, the V gene TRBV6-2 or TRBV6-3; TRBD1 matches at 7 bases. The CDR3 is made up of 15 amino acids. The V gene end was trimmed by 1 base and the J gene end by 1 base; junction bases not matched to a gene: 3. The germline gives CDR1 MNHEY, CDR2 SVGEGT. CDR3 amino acids: CASSYLDRANTEAFF. CDR3 nucleotides: TGTGCCAGCAGTTACTTAGACAGGGCGAACACTGAAGCTTTCTTT.

V gene TRBV5-6 combines with J gene TRBJ1-2; no clear D. The germline gives CDR1 SGHDT, CDR2 YYEEEE. Between the trimmed V and J ends, which lost 0 bases and 8 bases, there was a span of 8 bases. CDR3 length: 12 amino acids. CDR3 protein: CASSLESGGYTF. The CDR3 region has the DNA TGTGCCAGCAGCTTGGAATCGGGAGGCTACACCTTC.

The chain joins TRBV7-2 to TRBJ2-5; 8 bases map to TRBD2. Germline-derived CDR1 and CDR2 are SGHTA and FQGNSA. Trimming cost V 4 bases and J 4 bases; bases outside gene matches: 5. CDR3 length equals 14 residues. CDR3 in amino acids: CASSYSGSGETQYF. The DNA of the CDR3 is TGTGCCAGCAGCTACAGCGGGAGTGGAGAGACCCAGTACTTC.

This clone was counted between two and nine times. The chain uses TRBV9 and TRBJ2-2; the D gene is possibly TRBD2 (5 bases). The ends were cut back, 5 bases at V and 5 bases at J, with 13 bases in the middle. From germline, CDR1 is SGDLS and CDR2 YYNGEE. This CDR3 has 14 residues. The CDR3 coding sequence is TGTGCCAGCAGTAGCCTCACGGGGACCGGGGAGCTGTTTTTT. The encoded protein is CASSSLTGTGELFF.

The V call is TRBV7-9, the J call TRBJ2-7; 8 bases align to TRBD2. The CDR3 contains 14 residues. After removal of 4 bases from V and 2 bases from J, the junction contained 4 bases not matched to a gene. From germline, CDR1 is SEHNR and CDR2 FQNEAQ (reference sequence). The DNA for the CDR3 is TGTGCCAGCAGCTCCCCACTAGCGGCCTACGAGCAGTACTTC. Translating it yields CASSSPLAAYEQYF.

This clone was seen ten or more times. The V gene is TRBV19, the J gene TRBJ1-5; TRBD1 aligns across 7 bases. Germline V gives CDR1 LNHDA, CDR2 SQIVND (reference sequence). The ends lost 7 bases at V and 6 bases at J; junction bases unmatched: 9. The CDR3 consists of 14 residues. The CDR3 sequence: CASNGGGLGQPQHF. The CDR3 region has the DNA TGTGCCAGTAATGGAGGGGGCCTTGGTCAGCCCCAGCATTTT.